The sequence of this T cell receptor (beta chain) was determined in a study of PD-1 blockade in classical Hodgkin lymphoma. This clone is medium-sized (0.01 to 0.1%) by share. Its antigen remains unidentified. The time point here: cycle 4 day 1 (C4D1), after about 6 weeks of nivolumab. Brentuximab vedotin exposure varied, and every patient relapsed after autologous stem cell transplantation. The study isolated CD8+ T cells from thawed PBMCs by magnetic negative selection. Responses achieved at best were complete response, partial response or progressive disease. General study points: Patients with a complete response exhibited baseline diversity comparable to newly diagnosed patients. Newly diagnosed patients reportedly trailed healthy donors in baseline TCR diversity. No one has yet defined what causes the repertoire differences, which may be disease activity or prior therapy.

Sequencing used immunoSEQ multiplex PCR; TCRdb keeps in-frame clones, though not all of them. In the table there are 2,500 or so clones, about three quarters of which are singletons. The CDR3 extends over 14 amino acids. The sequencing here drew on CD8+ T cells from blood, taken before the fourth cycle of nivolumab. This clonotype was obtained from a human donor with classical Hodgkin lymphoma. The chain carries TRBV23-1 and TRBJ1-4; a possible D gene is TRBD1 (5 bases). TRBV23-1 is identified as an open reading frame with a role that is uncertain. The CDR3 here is CAKNPAGCSEKLFF. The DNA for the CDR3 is TGCGCAAAAAACCCTGCAGGGTGTAGTGAAAAACTGTTTTTT.